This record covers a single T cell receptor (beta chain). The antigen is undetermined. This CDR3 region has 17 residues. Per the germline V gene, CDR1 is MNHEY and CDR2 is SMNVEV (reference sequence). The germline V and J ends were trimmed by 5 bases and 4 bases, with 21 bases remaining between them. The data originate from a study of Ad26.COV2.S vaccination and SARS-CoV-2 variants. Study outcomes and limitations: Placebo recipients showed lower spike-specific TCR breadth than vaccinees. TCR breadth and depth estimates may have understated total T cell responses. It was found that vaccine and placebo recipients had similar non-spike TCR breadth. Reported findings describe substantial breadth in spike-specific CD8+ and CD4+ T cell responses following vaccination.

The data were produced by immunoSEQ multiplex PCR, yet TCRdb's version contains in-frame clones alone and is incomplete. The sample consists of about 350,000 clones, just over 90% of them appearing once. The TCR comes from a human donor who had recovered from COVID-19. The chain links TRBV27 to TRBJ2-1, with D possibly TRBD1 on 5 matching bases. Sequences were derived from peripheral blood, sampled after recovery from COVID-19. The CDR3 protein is CASSNTPRVSLYNEQFF. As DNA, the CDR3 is TGTGCCAGCAGTAACACGCCCAGGGTTTCTCTATACAATGAGCAGTTCTTC.